What follows are 5 T cell receptor beta chains derived from one specimen sequenced in a study of T cell responses to AZD1222 COVID-19 vaccine. Libraries were prepared by immunoSEQ multiplex PCR; TCRdb keeps only in-frame clonotypes and omits some of them. The sample shows roughly 100,000 clones, around nine tenths of them seen only once. Specimen: peripheral blood, collected on day 0 of AZD1222 vaccination. The source is an adult in good health.

The V call is TRBV30, the J call TRBJ1-1; 7 bases map to TRBD1. Germline CDR1 GTSNPN, CDR2 SVGIG (reference sequence). The V and J ends lost 0 bases and 0 bases, in that order; junction bases with no gene match: 7. The length of the CDR3 is 16 residues. This CDR3 is CAWSVPDRTLNTEAFF. In DNA, the CDR3 is TGTGCCTGGAGTGTACCGGACAGGACATTGAACACTGAAGCTTTCTTT.

CDR3 DNA: TGCAGCGTTGGAAACAGGGGGCCAGGCAATCAGCCCCAGCATTTT. It encodes CSVGNRGPGNQPQHF. The rearrangement links TRBV29-1 to TRBJ1-5, with 9 bases lining up with TRBD1. The CDR3 loop spans 15 amino acids. The V gene's germline CDR1 is SQVTM and CDR2 ANQGSEA. J was trimmed by 2 bases and V by 4 bases; bases with no gene match: 6.

The chain joins TRBV5-1 to TRBJ2-7; D is undetermined. V lost 4 bases, J lost 2 bases, and 10 bases lay in between. This CDR3 is 13 amino acids long. Looked up from germline, CDR1 is SGHRS and CDR2 is YFSETQ. As DNA, the CDR3 is TGCGCCAGCAGCCCACAATTCGCCTACGAGCAGTACTTC. Protein sequence: CASSPQFAYEQYF.

The table lists this clone with a count of one. The gene calls are TRBV25-1 and TRBJ1-4, with TRBD1 identical over 7 bases. V gave up 3 bases and J gave up 7 bases; unmatched junction bases: 8. Germline CDR1 MGHDK, CDR2 SYGVNS. The CDR3 consists of 15 residues. The CDR3 loop is CASSDVTGTFEKLFF. CDR3 sequence (DNA): TGTGCCAGCAGTGACGTGACAGGGACTTTTGAAAAACTGTTTTTT.

The V gene is TRBV27, the J gene TRBJ2-7; 10 nucleotides agree with TRBD1. Germline CDR1 and CDR2: MNHEY and SMNVEV (reference sequence). The CDR3 covers 15 residues. The V gene end was trimmed by 5 bases and the J gene end by 4 bases; junction bases not matched to a gene: 8. CDR3 in amino acids: CASSPRQGALYEQYF. In nucleotides, the CDR3 is TGTGCCAGCAGTCCGCGACAGGGGGCGTTATACGAGCAGTACTTC.